The clone carrying this TCR beta chain has a single count. The table came from immunoSEQ multiplex PCR; TCRdb's copy has only in-frame clones and leaves some out. The sample yields some 13,000 clones, more than 85% seen once. These data originate in a study of technical replicates of blood from four donors. This TCR came from a human donor in good health. The specimen sequenced was PBMCs.

The DNA of the CDR3 is TGTGCCAGCAGCACAACCCCCGGGACTAGCGACCACACCGGGGAGCTGTTTTTT. As protein: CASSTTPGTSDHTGELFF. This rearrangement joins TRBV4-2 to TRBJ2-2, with 10 bases that match TRBD2. The CDR3 has 18 amino acids. Germline CDR1 and CDR2: LGHNA and YNFKEQ. V lost 5 bases and J lost 3; bases outside the gene matches: 12.